The 17 T cell receptor beta chains below all came from one sample that was sequenced in a study of blood T cell repertoires in COVID-19. Assay: immunoSEQ multiplex PCR; the TCRdb copy retains only in-frame clones and omits some. Among more than 200,000 clones listed, approximately 80% were seen once. Sequenced sample: peripheral blood. Receptors were obtained from a middle-aged man with acute or convalescent COVID-19.

CDR3 sequence: CASSEGAFLGEKLFF. The DNA of the CDR3 is TGTGCCAGCAGTGAAGGGGCTTTCTTGGGCGAAAAACTGTTTTTT. This chain joins TRBV6-1 and TRBJ1-4; D gene ambiguous. Trimming removed 1 base from V and 8 bases from J, with 14 bases in between. CDR3 size: 15 residues. The germline gives CDR1 MNHNS, CDR2 SASEGT.

The J gene is TRBJ2-3, the V gene TRBV7-8; D is uncertain. Germline V lookup: CDR1 SGHVS, CDR2 FQNEAQ. Trimming took off 4 bases at V and 1 base at J, with 15 bases between the two ends. The CDR3 totals 16 residues. CDR3 bases: TGTGCCAGCAGCTCCGACTCATCTCGGGGCACAGATACGCAGTATTTT. It is translated as CASSSDSSRGTDTQYF.

The rearrangement uses TRBV5-1 and TRBJ2-1; 11 positions match TRBD2. This CDR3 has 14 residues. V was clipped by 5 bases and J by 2 bases; unmatched bases: 0. The germline gives CDR1 SGHRS, CDR2 YFSETQ. DNA for the CDR3: TGCGCCAGCAGGACTAGCGGGACCTACAATGAGCAGTTCTTC. Protein product: CASRTSGTYNEQFF.

This clone was counted between two and nine times. This chain uses TRBV9 with TRBJ2-3, with D perhaps TRBD2 (6 bases). V dropped 3 bases and J dropped 0 bases, with 14 bases sitting between them. The germline gives CDR1 SGDLS, CDR2 YYNGEE. This CDR3 comprises 16 residues. CDR3 in amino acids: CASSDRRDTSTDTQYF. The DNA for the CDR3 is TGTGCCAGCAGCGATCGGAGGGATACTAGCACAGATACGCAGTATTTT.

This clone was detected only once. The chain employs TRBV6-6 and TRBJ2-3; D may be TRBD2 (5 bases). This CDR3 contains 13 residues. V lost 4 bases, J lost 7 bases, and 12 bases lay in between. Per the germline V gene, CDR1 is MNHNY and CDR2 is SVGAGI (reference sequence). This CDR3 is CASSSTRDYTQYF. For the CDR3, the DNA is TGTGCCAGCAGTTCCACCCGGGATTATACGCAGTATTTT.

This rearrangement joins TRBV5-1 to TRBJ1-3; the D gene is possibly TRBD1 (6 bases). The germline gives CDR1 SGHRS, CDR2 YFSETQ. CDR3 length equals 16 residues. V was trimmed by 4 bases and J by 7 bases, leaving 21 bases between them. The CDR3 protein is CASSNTGSPVGNTIYF. The CDR3 nucleotides read TGCGCCAGCAGCAACACAGGGTCCCCGGTAGGGAACACCATATATTTT.

This sequence joins TRBV18 and TRBJ2-1; D possibly corresponds to TRBD2 (7 bases). The V gene's germline CDR1 is KGHSH and CDR2 LQKENI. Trimming took 4 bases from V and 5 from J, leaving 15 bases between them. This CDR3 is 15 amino acids long. CDR3 in amino acids: CASSRGGALNNEQFF. The CDR3 nucleotides are TGTGCCAGCTCACGGGGGGGCGCCTTAAACAATGAGCAGTTCTTC. Looking up the rest from reference TRBV18 and TRBJ2-1 gives the full variable domain: NAGVMQNPRHLVRRRGQEARLRCSPMKGHSHVYWYRQLPEEGLKFMVYLQKENIIDESGMPKERFSAEFPKEGPSILRIQQVVRGDSAAYFCASSRGGALNNEQFFGPGTRLTVL.

The chain recombines TRBV6-5 with TRBJ2-3; D is possibly TRBD2 (6 bases). Germline loops: CDR1 MNHEY, CDR2 SVGAGI. Trimming pared 8 bases from V and 4 bases from J, leaving 19 bases between. The CDR3 runs 15 residues. For the CDR3, the DNA is TGTGCCAGCGGGTGGGGGGTCCCAAAAGCAGATACGCAGTATTTT. Protein sequence: CASGWGVPKADTQYF.

The DNA for the CDR3 is TGTGCCAGCAGTTTAATAGCGGGGCAAGAGACCCAGTACTTC. It encodes CASSLIAGQETQYF. The rearrangement uses TRBV28 and TRBJ2-5, with 8 positions matching TRBD2. CDR1 is MDHEN, CDR2 SYDVKM, per germline. V trimming: 2 bases; J trimming: 2 bases; junction bases outside the gene matches: 1. CDR3 length: 14 amino acids.

J is TRBJ2-7 and V is TRBV7-2, with D possibly being TRBD2 (5 bases). This CDR3 contains 14 residues. Looked up from germline, CDR1 is SGHTA and CDR2 is FQGNSA. The V end was cut by 4 bases, the J end by 0 bases, with 10 bases between. CDR3: CASSYTRSSYEQYF. The CDR3 DNA follows: TGTGCCAGCAGCTATACTAGGAGCTCCTACGAGCAGTACTTC.

Concerning this clone itself: One end of the junction does not line up with germline, which may come from a read error. This rearrangement joins TRBV10-3 to TRBJ1-3; a possible D gene is TRBD1 (6 bases). This CDR3 region has 18 residues. From germline, CDR1 is ENHRY and CDR2 SYGVKD. CDR3 residues: CAISESPDRSSSGNTIYF. DNA of the CDR3: TGTGCCATCAGCGAGTCCCCCGACAGGTCTAGCTCTGGAAACACCATATATTTT.

The genes are TRBV27 and TRBJ1-5; D unresolved. This CDR3 contains 21 residues. V was clipped by 5 bases and J by 0 bases, with 29 bases between them. The germline CDR1 and CDR2 sequences are MNHEY and SMNVEV (reference sequence). The CDR3 here is CASSPYGLIGRAHLSNQPQHF. CDR3 coding DNA: TGTGCCAGCAGTCCCTACGGTCTGATCGGGAGGGCCCACCTTAGCAATCAGCCCCAGCATTTT.

V is TRBV10-2 and J is TRBJ2-1, with D unclear. Germline CDR1 is WSHSY and CDR2 is SAAADI. Deletions cut 8 bases from V and 0 bases from J, with 14 bases between. This CDR3 is built from 15 residues. The CDR3 DNA is TGCGCCAGCCGCCGTCCCGGTAGCTCCTACAATGAGCAGTTCTTC. It yields the protein CASRRPGSSYNEQFF.

This sequence joins TRBV5-1 and TRBJ2-3, with 9 bases fitting TRBD1. From germline, CDR1 is SGHRS and CDR2 YFSETQ. This CDR3 has 15 residues. The V gene end was trimmed by 0 bases and the J gene end by 4 bases; junction bases not matched to a gene: 3. The CDR3 coding sequence is TGCGCCAGCAGCTTGGGGGACAGGGATGCAGATACGCAGTATTTT. Protein sequence: CASSLGDRDADTQYF. The full variable domain, its missing parts supplied by reference TRBV5-1 and TRBJ2-3, is KAGVTQTPRYLIKTRGQQVTLSCSPISGHRSVSWYQQTPGQGLQFLFEYFSETQRNKGNFPGRFSGRQFSNSRSEMNVSTLELGDSALYLCASSLGDRDADTQYFGPGTRLTVL.

Comments on this clone: This CDR3 is also generated by other DNA sequences in the sample. The chain couples TRBV11-3 to TRBJ2-1; TRBD1 is a possible D gene (5 bases). This CDR3 is 14 amino acids long. V lost 2 bases and J lost 6, with 11 bases in between. Germline V gene sequence: CDR1 SGHNT, CDR2 YENEEA. In DNA form, the CDR3 reads TGTGCCAGCAGCTTATTAGCAGGGTCCAATGAGCAGTTCTTC. Encoded protein: CASSLLAGSNEQFF. Looking up the rest from reference TRBV11-3 and TRBJ2-1 gives the full variable domain: EAGVVQSPRYKIIEKKQPVAFWCNPISGHNTLYWYLQNLGQGPELLIRYENEEAVDDSQLPKDRFSAERLKGVDSTLKIQPAELGDSAVYLCASSLLAGSNEQFFGPGTRLTVL.

This chain connects TRBV7-9 to TRBJ1-5; tentatively, D is TRBD1 (5 bases). V was clipped by 4 bases and J by 4 bases, with 8 bases between them. The germline gives CDR1 SEHNR, CDR2 FQNEAQ (reference sequence). The CDR3 contains 13 residues. CDR3 in amino acids: CASSWEGNQPQHF. The CDR3 coding sequence is TGTGCCAGCAGCTGGGAGGGGAATCAGCCCCAGCATTTT.

The V call is TRBV5-1, the J call TRBJ1-2; 7 bases fit TRBD1. Trimming cost V 1 base and J 3 bases; bases outside gene matches: 3. The germline gives CDR1 SGHRS, CDR2 YFSETQ. This CDR3 region has 14 residues. Here the CDR3 reads CASSLKGGDYGYTF. For the CDR3, the DNA is TGCGCCAGCAGCTTGAAAGGGGGCGACTATGGCTACACCTTC.